This T cell receptor beta chain was sequenced in a study of control samples from healthy donors and cancer patients. Produced via immunoSEQ multiplex PCR; TCRdb's table is partial and in-frame only. The table has around 110,000 clones, 75% to 90% seen once. The V end lost 5 bases, the J end lost 3 bases, and 13 bases lay between the germline ends. Germline CDR1 reads SGHTA; CDR2 reads FQGTGA. The CDR3 is 15 amino acids. Material for sequencing was PBMCs. The source is a woman aged 45-60 years with colorectal cancer. The chain uses TRBV7-3 and TRBJ2-2; D perhaps matches TRBD2 (5 bases). The CDR3 DNA reads as TGTGCCAGCAGCCCGAGGAGGCGGGACACCGGGGAGCTGTTTTTT. Its translation is CASSPRRRDTGELFF.